This TCR beta chain is drawn from a study of control samples from healthy donors and cancer patients. Sequencing was performed with immunoSEQ multiplex PCR; in TCRdb, only in-frame clones are kept and a portion is missing. The sample yields 40,000 to 55,000 clones, more than 85% seen once. This CDR3 comprises 15 residues. CDR1 is SGHTA and CDR2 is FQGNSA in the germline V gene. V was shortened by 5 bases and J by 6 bases, with 19 bases between the two germline ends. The specimen was PBMCs. This TCR derives from a middle-aged woman with head and neck cancer. V and J are TRBV7-2 and TRBJ1-2, with D possibly TRBD1 on 6 matching bases. The CDR3 loop reads CASSLERSRGNGYTF. In DNA, the CDR3 is TGTGCCAGCAGCCTAGAACGTAGCAGGGGCAATGGCTACACCTTC.